Following are 5 T cell receptor beta chains from one sample sequenced in a study of T cell responses to AZD1222 COVID-19 vaccine. Sequencing used immunoSEQ multiplex PCR; TCRdb keeps in-frame clones, though not all of them. Of about 78,000 clones in the sample, about nine tenths were seen once. The sample consisted of peripheral blood, taken 28 days after the second AZD1222 dose. All receptors derive from an adult who received the AZD1222 COVID-19 vaccine.

The chain joins TRBV5-4 to TRBJ2-2, with a tentative D call TRBD1 (5 bases). The CDR3 is 14 amino acids. Trimming shortened V by 5 bases and J by 2 bases, and 10 bases separated the two germline ends. Germline CDR1 is SGHNT and CDR2 is YYREEE (reference sequence). The CDR3 loop reads CASRRTGNTGELFF. Here the CDR3 DNA reads TGTGCCAGCAGGCGTACAGGAAACACCGGGGAGCTGTTTTTT.

The chain uses TRBV10-3 and TRBJ1-5; 10 positions match TRBD1. Germline V CDR1 and CDR2: ENHRY, SYGVKD. Losses at the gene ends were 6 bases for V and 2 bases for J; bases not matched to a gene: 7. The CDR3 spans 16 residues. CDR3 sequence (DNA): TGTGCCATCAGAGATTCCGGGACAGGGGGCAATCAGCCCCAGCATTTT. Translation: CAIRDSGTGGNQPQHF.

This chain connects TRBV7-9 to TRBJ1-2; D unclear. The CDR3 extends over 17 amino acids. V shed 1 base and J shed 8 bases, with 23 bases lying between them. Germline CDR1 is SEHNR and CDR2 is FQNEAQ (reference sequence). CDR3 sequence: CASSLGTIGLGSSGYTF. The CDR3 bases are TGTGCCAGCAGCTTAGGAACCATAGGGTTGGGCTCGAGCGGCTACACCTTC. The full variable domain, its missing parts supplied by reference TRBV7-9 and TRBJ1-2, is DTGVSQNPRHKITKRGQNVTFRCDPISEHNRLYWYRQTLGQGPEFLTYFQNEAQLEKSRLLSDRFSAERPKGSFSTLEIQRTEQGDSAMYLCASSLGTIGLGSSGYTFGSGTRLTVV.

The genes are TRBV2 and TRBJ2-7, with 9 bases fitting TRBD2. J was trimmed by 4 bases and V by 6 bases; bases with no gene match: 4. Germline V gene sequence: CDR1 SNHLY, CDR2 FYNNEI. The CDR3 consists of 13 residues. CDR3 protein: CASRLTSGYEQYF. In nucleotides, the CDR3 is TGTGCCAGCAGACTGACTAGCGGTTACGAGCAGTACTTC.

This chain connects TRBV18 to TRBJ2-7, with 7 bases that match TRBD1. The ends lost 3 bases at V and 2 bases at J; junction bases unmatched: 4. CDR3 length: 14 amino acids. Germline CDR1 is KGHSH and CDR2 is LQKENI. In nucleotides, the CDR3 is TGTGCCAGCTCACCGACGACAGGGCCCTACGAGCAGTACTTC. It codes for CASSPTTGPYEQYF.